This TCR beta chain was obtained from a study of blood T cell repertoires in COVID-19. Study-wide background: Researchers got acute and convalescent COVID-19 samples from the United States, Italy and Spain.

This CDR3 is built from 18 residues. The germline V gene encodes CDR1 SGDLS and CDR2 YYNGEE. With V trimmed by 0 bases and J by 2 bases, 9 bases remained unmatched. This clone has a handful of counts. Original data processing: Amplification from reference gene primers served as the basis for estimated nucleated cell counts. The protocol was immunoSEQ multiplex PCR, while the TCRdb copy is restricted to in-frame clones and leaves out a portion. That table furnishes V, J and clone size, whereas the DNA furnished D and trimming. The sample has about 140,000 clones, 86% seen once. The V and J genes are TRBV9 and TRBJ2-5; the match to TRBD2 covers 11 bases. This TCR was sampled from a woman aged 55-69 years with acute or convalescent COVID-19. Sequencing was carried out using peripheral blood. The chain's CDR3 is CASSVEGSGGAWQETQYF. As DNA, the CDR3 is TGTGCCAGCAGCGTAGAGGGTAGCGGGGGGGCCTGGCAAGAGACCCAGTACTTC.